Listed here are 18 T cell receptor beta chains from one sample, sequenced in a study of spatial heterogeneity in lung cancer. These receptors have no known antigen. MiXCR was run by TCRdb on the 5' RACE reads, yielding one entry per CDR3 protein. The repertoire holds fewer than 11,000 distinct CDR3 sequences, with roughly 8% as singletons. Study-wide results and limits: Mutation tallies in tumors tracked expanded intratumoral alpha and beta TCR counts.

Time point specified: sample taken at primary tumor resection. The source was lung tumor tissue, collected at surgery. Receptors were obtained from a male donor with early-stage non-small cell lung cancer.

This clonotype was seen a few times. The V and J genes are TRBV20-1 and TRBJ2-7; D is unclear. Germline V gene data show CDR1 as DFQATT and CDR2 as SNEGSKA (reference sequence). The CDR3 contains 10 residues. V shed 1 base and J shed 7 bases, with 5 bases lying between them. DNA of the CDR3: TGCAGTGCTAGAGCTTGGGAGCAGTACTTC. Translation: CSARAWEQYF.

Ten or more counts support this clonotype. The gene calls are TRBV29-1 and TRBJ2-7; D call uncertain. CDR3 length: 10 amino acids. The germline V gene encodes CDR1 SQVTM and CDR2 ANQGSEA. Trimming cost V 7 bases and J 4 bases, with 8 bases left between them. This CDR3 is CSASEYEQYF. The CDR3 nucleotides are TGCAGCGCCTCGGAGTACGAGCAGTACTTC.

This clonotype was detected many times. The rearrangement links TRBV29-1 to TRBJ1-1; TRBD1 might be the D (6 bases). The CDR3 loop spans 14 amino acids. Germline V gene sequence: CDR1 SQVTM, CDR2 ANQGSEA. The V gene lost 4 bases and the J gene lost 3 bases, with 15 bases spanning the gap. CDR3: CSVGKTGPHTEAFF. DNA of the CDR3: TGCAGCGTTGGGAAAACAGGGCCTCACACTGAAGCTTTCTTT.

Only a few counts were recorded for this clonotype. The V call is TRBV27, the J call TRBJ2-3; D is unresolved. V gave up 2 bases and J gave up 5 bases, with 5 bases separating them. This CDR3 contains 12 residues. Germline loops: CDR1 MNHEY, CDR2 SMNVEV (reference sequence). The CDR3 protein is CASSLVGDTQYF. The CDR3, as DNA: TGTGCCAGCAGTTTAGTGGGAGATACGCAGTATTTT.

In its sample, this clonotype was seen many times. The chain joins TRBV9 to TRBJ2-4; a weak D match, TRBD1 (5 bases). The CDR3 is 11 amino acids. CDR1 is SGDLS, CDR2 YYNGEE, per germline. Between the trimmed V and J ends, which lost 3 bases and 12 bases, there was a span of 10 bases. DNA of the CDR3: TGTGCCAGCAGCGAGGGGAATTCTCAGTACTTC. This codes for CASSEGNSQYF.

In its sample, this clonotype is medium-sized. The rearrangement uses TRBV5-5 and TRBJ2-2; 7 bases align to TRBD2. CDR3 length: 14 residues. J lost 5 bases, V lost 4 bases, and 5 bases had no gene match. Germline CDR1 is SGHKS and CDR2 is YYEKEE (reference sequence). The chain's CDR3 is CASSGTTSTGELFF. The CDR3 region has the DNA TGTGCCAGCAGCGGGACTACTTCTACCGGGGAGCTGTTTTTT.

This clonotype has at least ten counts. The chain recombines TRBV28 with TRBJ2-5, with D tentatively TRBD1 (6 bases). The germline gives CDR1 MDHEN, CDR2 SYDVKM. This CDR3 region has 13 residues. The ends were cut back, 5 bases at V and 6 bases at J, with 13 bases in the middle. The DNA of the CDR3 is TGTGCCAGCAGTCCGACCGACAGGCAGACCCAGTACTTC. Protein product: CASSPTDRQTQYF.

This clonotype was seen many times. The V and J genes are TRBV7-2 and TRBJ2-1; 8 bases map to TRBD2. Germline-derived CDR1 and CDR2 are SGHTA and FQGNSA. The length of the CDR3 is 14 residues. Trimming cost V 6 bases and J 9 bases; bases outside gene matches: 10. In nucleotides, the CDR3 is TGTGCCAGCAGGCCGGGACTAGGTGATAGTGAGCAGTTCTTC. Translation: CASRPGLGDSEQFF.

In its sample, this clonotype was seen many times. The V and J genes are TRBV20-1 and TRBJ2-5; 13 bases match TRBD2. The CDR3 totals 17 residues. The germline CDR1 and CDR2 sequences are DFQATT and SNEGSKA (reference sequence). V lost 0 bases and J lost 2; bases outside the gene matches: 6. CDR3 bases: TGCAGTGCTAGAGATACAGGACTAGCGGGGGCACAAGAGACCCAGTACTTC. Translated: CSARDTGLAGAQETQYF.

This clonotype was counted many times. The genes are TRBV3-1 and TRBJ1-1; D remains ambiguous. The V and J ends lost 3 bases and 1 base respectively, with 3 bases between them. There are 12 residues in the CDR3. The germline CDR1 and CDR2 sequences are LGHDT and YNNKEL (reference sequence). CDR3 coding DNA: TGTGCCAGCAGCCAGGGGAACACTGAAGCTTTCTTT. Its translation: CASSQGNTEAFF.

This clonotype was observed a few times. The CDR3 nucleotides are TGTGCCAGCAGTCCACAGGGAGCTTTTAGTGGGGATACCTTC. It codes for CASSPQGAFSGDTF. The chain couples TRBV28 to TRBJ1-2; tentative D call: TRBD1 (6 bases). Germline V gives CDR1 MDHEN, CDR2 SYDVKM. CDR3 length: 14 amino acids. With 5 bases removed from V and 14 bases from J, the gap between germline ends came to 24 bases.

The gene calls are TRBV4-1 and TRBJ1-1; TRBD1 is a possible D gene (6 bases). Germline V gene sequence: CDR1 MGHRA, CDR2 YSYEKL. With 2 bases removed from V and 0 bases from J, the gap between germline ends came to 10 bases. The CDR3 extends over 15 amino acids. CDR3: CASSQKGHLNTEAFF. The CDR3 DNA reads TGCGCCAGCAGCCAAAAGGGACACTTGAACACTGAAGCTTTCTTT.

This clonotype has ten or more counts. The chain combines TRBV24-1 with TRBJ2-1, with 8 positions matching TRBD2. The germline gives CDR1 KGHDR, CDR2 SFDVKD. The CDR3 contains 16 residues. With 5 bases clipped from V and 2 bases from J, the junction kept 7 bases outside the gene matches. The CDR3: CATSAFSGNTYNEQFF. CDR3 sequence (DNA): TGTGCCACCAGTGCCTTTAGCGGGAACACCTACAATGAGCAGTTCTTC.

This clonotype was found many times. The rearrangement links TRBV19 to TRBJ2-2; D call uncertain. This CDR3 is built from 14 residues. Germline V gene sequence: CDR1 LNHDA, CDR2 SQIVND (reference sequence). The V end lost 4 bases, the J end lost 0 bases, and 6 bases lay between the germline ends. Here the CDR3 DNA reads TGTGCCAGTAGTACGTCACCGAACACCGGGGAGCTGTTTTTT. Residues: CASSTSPNTGELFF.

This clonotype was seen repeatedly, ten times or more. The chain has TRBV28 and TRBJ1-5; D is unclear. The V end lost 7 bases, the J end lost 6 bases, and 22 bases lay between the germline ends. Germline CDR1 is MDHEN and CDR2 is SYDVKM. This CDR3 has 16 amino acids. CDR3 DNA sequence: TGTGCCAGCACCGCGCGACGGCAGCCACTCGGTCAGCCCCAGCATTTT. Translating gives CASTARRQPLGQPQHF.

This clonotype rates as medium-sized. The chain carries TRBV9 and TRBJ1-1; TRBD1 matches at 9 bases. Trimming cost V 7 bases and J 0 bases; bases outside gene matches: 10. CDR1 and CDR2 (germline): SGDLS, YYNGEE. CDR3 length: 16 residues. Here the CDR3 DNA reads TGTGCCAGCCGAGTCCGGGACAGGGTGATGAACACTGAAGCTTTCTTT. Translated: CASRVRDRVMNTEAFF. The whole variable domain, filled in from reference TRBV9 and TRBJ1-1, reads DSGVTQTPKHLITATGQRVTLRCSPRSGDLSVYWYQQSLDQGLQFLIQYYNGEERAKGNILERFSAQQFPDLHSELNLSSLELGDSALYFCASRVRDRVMNTEAFFGQGTRLTVV.

This clonotype was recorded at least ten times. The rearrangement links TRBV20-1 to TRBJ2-7; D is perhaps TRBD1 (6 bases). Trimming removed 3 bases from V and 1 base from J, with 13 bases in between. Germline CDR1 DFQATT, CDR2 SNEGSKA (reference sequence). The CDR3 is 14 amino acids. CDR3 in DNA: TGCAGTGCTAGGCCAGGACAGCTTTCCTACGAGCAGTACTTC. Its translation is CSARPGQLSYEQYF.

This clonotype appeared a few times. This rearrangement joins TRBV5-1 to TRBJ2-7; 9 positions agree with TRBD1. CDR1 is SGHRS and CDR2 is YFSETQ in the germline V gene. V lost 4 bases to trimming and J lost 3 bases; unmatched junction nucleotides: 8. This CDR3 region has 15 residues. Written as DNA, the CDR3 is TGCGCCAGCAGCCTTGGAAGGACAGGGGACTACGAGCAGTACTTC. It specifies CASSLGRTGDYEQYF.